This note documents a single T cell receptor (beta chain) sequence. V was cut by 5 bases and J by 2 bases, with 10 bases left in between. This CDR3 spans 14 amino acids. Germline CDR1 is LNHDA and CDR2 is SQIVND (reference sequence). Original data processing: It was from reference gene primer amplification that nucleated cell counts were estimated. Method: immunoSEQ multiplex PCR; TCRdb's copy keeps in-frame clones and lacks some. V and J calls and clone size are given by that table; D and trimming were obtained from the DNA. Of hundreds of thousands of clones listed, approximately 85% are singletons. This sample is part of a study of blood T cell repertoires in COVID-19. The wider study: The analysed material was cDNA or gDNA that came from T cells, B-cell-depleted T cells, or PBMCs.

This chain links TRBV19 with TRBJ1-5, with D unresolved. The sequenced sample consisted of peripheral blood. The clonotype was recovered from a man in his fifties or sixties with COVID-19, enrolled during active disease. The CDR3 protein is CASSPREGNQPQHF. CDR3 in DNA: TGTGCCAGTAGTCCCCGAGAGGGCAATCAGCCCCAGCATTTT.